This paragraph covers one T cell receptor beta chain sequence. The data are from a study of control samples from healthy donors and cancer patients. Some clones are missing from TCRdb's copy, which holds only in-frame ones; the method was immunoSEQ multiplex PCR. The profile shows 130,000 or so clones, about 90% of them singletons. CDR1 is SQVTM and CDR2 is ANQGSEA in the germline V gene. Trimming took off 4 bases at V and 1 base at J, with 16 bases between the two ends. CDR3 length equals 15 residues. Sequenced: blood. V and J are TRBV29-1 and TRBJ1-1; D not certain. The TCR was taken from a man between 18 and 35 years old in good health. The CDR3 loop reads CSVVMRDGANTEAFF. In DNA, the CDR3 is TGCAGCGTTGTGATGAGAGACGGAGCGAACACTGAAGCTTTCTTT.